This is a list of T cell receptor beta chains from one sample in a study of blood T cell repertoires in COVID-19. TCRdb's copy holds only in-frame clones and misses some; the assay was immunoSEQ multiplex PCR. This table has 140,000 to 150,000 clones, roughly 90% appearing once. Sequenced input: peripheral blood. Receptors were obtained from a woman aged 45-59 years with acute or convalescent COVID-19. Each CDR3 is given without its conserved first and last residue. Size values are once, few and many counts, or a class for expanded clones, and some rows have none.

j_call clone_size v_call cdr3_aa
TRBJ2-7 - TRBV18 ASSQTVSYEQY
TRBJ1-2 - TRBV9 ASSPRRGNYGYT
TRBJ2-1 - TRBV19 ASSSRTGSYNEQF
TRBJ2-2 - TRBV7-3 ASSPNQGSGELF
TRBJ1-2 - TRBV5-1 ASSPGTGSYYGYT
TRBJ1-4 - TRBV7-9 ASSPGTGSEKLF
TRBJ2-6 - TRBV5-1 ASWQGGFGANVLT
TRBJ2-7 - TRBV10-3 AISEGQVRRAYEQY
TRBJ1-5 - TRBV3-1/TRBV3-2 ASSSRQGNKPQH
TRBJ2-7 - TRBV7-2 ASSSGTGNYEQY
TRBJ2-1 - TRBV3-1/TRBV3-2 ASSQEGTSGYNEQF
TRBJ2-3 - TRBV5-1 ASSLQRGGTDTQY
TRBJ2-1 - TRBV19 ASSSGLYNEQF
TRBJ2-3 - TRBV30 AWTSGSVADTQY
TRBJ1-1 few TRBV7-3 ASSHGGAGNTEAF
TRBJ1-5 few TRBV19 ASRGQGSNQPQH
TRBJ2-7 - TRBV5-1 ASSSIPQGPRGQQY
TRBJ1-2 - TRBV19 AAAADRGRANYGYT
TRBJ2-7 few TRBV3-1/TRBV3-2 ASRAGQGLSYEQY
TRBJ1-6 - TRBV5-1 ASSLDQGLFSSPLH
TRBJ2-3 - TRBV7-2 ASSLGEGGDTQY
TRBJ2-1 - TRBV5-1 ASSLGLAAPYNEQF
TRBJ2-7 - TRBV29-1 SVQGQGRYEQY
TRBJ2-7 - TRBV5-1 ASSPGGSGTGIHEQY
TRBJ2-7 - TRBV19 ASSTQTGEEQY
TRBJ2-4 - TRBV20-1 SASRNIQY
TRBJ1-1 - TRBV6-6 ASSSSRSGNTEAF
TRBJ1-2 - TRBV29-1 SVTEEFPYGYT
TRBJ2-3 once TRBV9 ASSVVAGGSDTQY
TRBJ1-1 - TRBV10-3 AINRDRDTEAF
TRBJ2-7 - TRBV27 ASRARYEQY
TRBJ1-5 - TRBV28 ASTRAYSNQPQH
TRBJ2-7 - TRBV3-1/TRBV3-2 ASSQGQVISYEQY
TRBJ2-3 - TRBV29-1 SHNGVTGGSDTQY
TRBJ2-1 - TRBV6-6 ASSGGTSGYNEQF
TRBJ2-7 - TRBV29-1 SVQEGRGYEQY
TRBJ1-6 - TRBV9 ASSLRGGPLH
TRBJ1-1 few TRBV27 ASSSGIMNTEAF
TRBJ2-7 - TRBV30 AWSVRASGGYEQY
TRBJ2-2 - TRBV11-3 ASSLGPGDKDTGELF
TRBJ2-1 - TRBV6-5 ASSYPGIAGYNEQF
TRBJ1-1 once TRBV3-1/TRBV3-2 ASSPGASMNTEAF
TRBJ2-7 - TRBV5-1 ASSLATGAYYEQY
TRBJ2-7 - TRBV6-5 ASSTGTGGYEQY
TRBJ2-2 - TRBV5-4 ASRNPPVTGELF
TRBJ2-1 - TRBV29-1 SVVLGDRSSYNEQF
TRBJ2-5 - TRBV14 ASSLAGTGATQY
TRBJ2-2 - TRBV11-2 ASSQDWNTGELF
TRBJ2-5 - TRBV24-1 ATSASGRETQY
TRBJ2-1 - TRBV6-6 ASTLTINVEQF
TRBJ2-7 - TRBV3-1/TRBV3-2 ASSQSGRAYEQY
TRBJ2-1 - TRBV19 ASSTTSSYNEQF
TRBJ2-3 - TRBV7-3 ASSQGLALDTQY
TRBJ2-1 few TRBV7-9 ASSPSASGGRSYNEQF
TRBJ1-1 - TRBV7-3 ASSLMGHLNTEAF
TRBJ2-5 - TRBV12-3/TRBV12-4 ASRIGGWETQY
TRBJ1-3 once TRBV30 AWSVQGAFTGNTIY
TRBJ2-1 - TRBV5-6 ASSLGTGTSYNEQF
TRBJ1-5 - TRBV24-1 ATSVPGDYQPQH
TRBJ2-7 - TRBV27 ASSFHRGSYEQY